The source of this TCR beta chain is a study of identifying expanded T cells in peripheral blood. No infections or other immune events were documented during collection. Sequencing used immunoSEQ multiplex PCR; TCRdb keeps in-frame clones, though not all of them. Seen here are roughly 100,000 clones, roughly 90% observed once, and the top ten hold 3.5% to 5%. CDR3 size: 13 residues. Germline V gene data show CDR1 as MDHEN and CDR2 as SYDVKM. V lost 2 bases and J 2 bases, leaving 4 bases between the germline ends. General observations from the study: Over approximately two and four weeks, about 15 and 19 clones changed, versus approximately 1.2 between replicates.

On this clone itself: The antigen remains unidentified.

Material: blood. The gene calls are TRBV28 and TRBJ1-3; the D is unclear. The TCR was taken from a person aged 18-70 years in good health. The CDR3 DNA sequence: TGTGCCAGCAGTTTAGGTCCTGGAAACACCATATATTTT. Amino acids: CASSLGPGNTIYF.